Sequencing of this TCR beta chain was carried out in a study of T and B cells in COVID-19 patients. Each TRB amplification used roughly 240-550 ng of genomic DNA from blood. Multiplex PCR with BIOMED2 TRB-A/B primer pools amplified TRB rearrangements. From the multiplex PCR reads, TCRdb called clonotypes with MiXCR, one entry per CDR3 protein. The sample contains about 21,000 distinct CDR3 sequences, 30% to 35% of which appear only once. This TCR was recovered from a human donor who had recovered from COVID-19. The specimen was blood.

CDR3 nucleotide sequence: TGCGCCAGCAGCGGACAGGGACTAGCGGGGGGCTACAATGAGCAGTTCTTC. Residues: CASSGQGLAGGYNEQFF. The J gene is TRBJ2-1, the V gene TRBV5-1, with TRBD2 matching 15 bases. Trimming at V came to 4 bases and at J to 3 bases, leaving 5 bases not matched to a gene. Germline V lookup: CDR1 SGHRS, CDR2 YFSETQ. There are 17 residues in the CDR3. The entire variable domain, with the rest obtained from reference TRBV5-1 and TRBJ2-1, is as follows: KAGVTQTPRYLIKTRGQQVTLSCSPISGHRSVSWYQQTPGQGLQFLFEYFSETQRNKGNFPGRFSGRQFSNSRSEMNVSTLELGDSALYLCASSGQGLAGGYNEQFFGPGTRLTVL.